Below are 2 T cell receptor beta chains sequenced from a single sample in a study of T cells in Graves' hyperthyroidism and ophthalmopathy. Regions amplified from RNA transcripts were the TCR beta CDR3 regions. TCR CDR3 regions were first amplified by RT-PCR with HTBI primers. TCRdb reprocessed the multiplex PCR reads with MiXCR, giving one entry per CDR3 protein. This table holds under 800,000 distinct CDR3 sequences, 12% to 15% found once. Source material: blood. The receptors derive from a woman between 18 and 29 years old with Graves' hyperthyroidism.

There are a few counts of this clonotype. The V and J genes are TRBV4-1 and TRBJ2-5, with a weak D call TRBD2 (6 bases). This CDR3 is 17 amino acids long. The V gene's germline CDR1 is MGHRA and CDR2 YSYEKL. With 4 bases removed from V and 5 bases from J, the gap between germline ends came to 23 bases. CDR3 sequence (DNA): TGCGCCAGCAGCCCGCGGACTAAAAAGGAGGGCCGTGAGACCCAGTACTTC. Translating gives CASSPRTKKEGRETQYF.

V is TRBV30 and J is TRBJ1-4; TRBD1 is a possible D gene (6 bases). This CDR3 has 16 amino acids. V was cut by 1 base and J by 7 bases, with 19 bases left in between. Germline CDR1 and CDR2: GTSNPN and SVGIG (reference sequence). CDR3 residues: CAWSGGGEPEGEKLFF. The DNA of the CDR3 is TGTGCCTGGAGTGGAGGGGGTGAGCCCGAAGGTGAAAAACTGTTTTTT.